This passage covers 13 T cell receptor beta chains from one sample sequenced in a study of T cell repertoires in cytomegalovirus infection. TCRdb processed the reads anew with MiXCR; each CDR3 protein has one entry. The sample carries over 450,000 distinct CDR3 sequences, 11% recorded once. The sequenced sample consisted of PBMCs. The origin of the receptors is a human donor in good health (CMV status not recorded). Some clones in this sample may be carry-over from other donors' samples.

The V gene is TRBV6-6, the J gene TRBJ1-5; D gene ambiguous. This CDR3 region has 16 residues. Germline assignment: CDR1 MNHNY and CDR2 SVGAGI (reference sequence). V was shortened by 2 bases and J by 2 bases, with 13 bases between the two germline ends. CDR3 DNA sequence: TGTGCCAGCAGTTACCCCCTGGAAAGGGGCAATCAGCCCCAGCATTTT. Amino acids: CASSYPLERGNQPQHF.

The genes are TRBV6-1 and TRBJ2-3; the D gene could be TRBD1 or TRBD2 (6 bases each). The CDR3 runs to 18 residues. Trimming left V 6 bases short and J 8 bases short, with 30 bases between. Germline V lookup: CDR1 MNHNS, CDR2 SASEGT. The CDR3 loop is CASSGGIRAGASRSTQYF. In DNA form, the CDR3 reads TGTGCCAGCAGCGGGGGAATAAGGGCAGGGGCCTCCAGGAGTACGCAGTATTTT.

V is TRBV3-1 and J is TRBJ2-1, with 8 bases aligning to TRBD2. The CDR3 extends over 18 amino acids. The junction had 15 bases not matched to a gene; V was cut back by 0 bases and J by 8 bases. Per the germline V gene, CDR1 is LGHDT and CDR2 is YNNKEL (reference sequence). This chain's CDR3 is CASSQDYVDGGDGDEQFF. The CDR3 DNA reads TGTGCCAGCAGCCAAGATTATGTGGACGGGGGGGATGGCGATGAGCAGTTCTTC.

The chain is built from TRBV19 and TRBJ1-2; 10 nucleotides line up with TRBD1. Germline CDR1 is LNHDA and CDR2 is SQIVND (reference sequence). J lost 3 bases, V lost 4 bases, and 2 bases had no gene match. This CDR3 spans 14 amino acids. The CDR3 coding sequence is TGTGCCAGTAGTAAAGACAGGGGGCACTATGGCTACACCTTC. Translation gives CASSKDRGHYGYTF.

This clonotype was counted a few times. This chain links TRBV12-5 with TRBJ2-7; no reliable D call. There are 14 residues in the CDR3. Germline values: CDR1 LGHNT, CDR2 FRNRAP. V dropped 5 bases and J dropped 3 bases, with 14 bases sitting between them. CDR3 in DNA: TGTGCTAGTGGTCCCCCCGGGCCCAGCTACGAGCAGTACTTC. Translating gives CASGPPGPSYEQYF.

The V call is TRBV19, the J call TRBJ2-3, with D hard to call. V lost 4 bases to trimming and J lost 0 bases, with 8 bases between them. The germline V gene encodes CDR1 LNHDA and CDR2 SQIVND (reference sequence). The CDR3 runs to 14 residues. CDR3 in amino acids: CASSTSASTDTQYF. In nucleotides, the CDR3 is TGTGCCAGTAGTACTTCAGCGAGCACAGATACGCAGTATTTT.

V usage is TRBV29-1 and J usage is TRBJ1-4; D may be TRBD1 (6 bases). Trimming removed 3 bases from V and 7 bases from J, with 12 bases in between. The germline V gene has CDR1 SQVTM and CDR2 ANQGSEA. The CDR3 is 13 residues long. CDR3 in DNA: TGCAGCGTTGAGGGGGGGCCTGGTGAAAAACTGTTTTTT. Its protein is CSVEGGPGEKLFF.

This clonotype came up a few times. The chain is built from TRBV29-1 and TRBJ1-1; D not resolved. Germline CDR1 is SQVTM and CDR2 is ANQGSEA. V was pared by 2 bases and J by 10 bases, with 14 bases between. The CDR3 has 12 amino acids. The CDR3 sequence: CSVEWGPRGAFF. The CDR3 DNA reads as TGCAGCGTTGAATGGGGTCCGCGGGGAGCTTTCTTT.

Many counts were recorded for this clonotype. The V call is TRBV5-1, the J call TRBJ2-7, with a tentative D call TRBD1 (5 bases). The length of the CDR3 is 13 residues. The V end lost 0 bases, the J end lost 5 bases, and 9 bases lay between the germline ends. Per the germline V gene, CDR1 is SGHRS and CDR2 is YFSETQ. This CDR3 reads CASSLEAGNEQYF. Here the CDR3 DNA reads TGCGCCAGCAGCTTGGAGGCAGGGAACGAGCAGTACTTC.

The chain links TRBV19 to TRBJ1-1; the match to TRBD1 covers 8 bases. This CDR3 has 14 residues. The V gene end was trimmed by 5 bases and the J gene end by 8 bases; junction bases not matched to a gene: 10. The V gene's germline CDR1 is LNHDA and CDR2 SQIVND (reference sequence). CDR3 in amino acids: CASSSTGGRREAFF. The CDR3 bases are TGTGCCAGTAGTTCCACAGGGGGGCGTCGGGAAGCTTTCTTT.

This clonotype has a count of ten or more. CDR3 loop: CASSTPAGGELFF. The CDR3 region has the DNA TGTGCCAGCAGTACCCCGGCCGGCGGGGAGCTGTTTTTT. This chain uses TRBV12-3 or TRBV12-4 with TRBJ2-2; the D is unclear. V lost 5 bases to trimming and J lost 7 bases, with 11 bases between them. This CDR3 has 13 residues.

This clonotype was counted ten times or more. The rearrangement uses TRBV11-2 and TRBJ2-7; either TRBD1 or TRBD2 may supply D (5 bases each). V lost 5 bases, J lost 3 bases, and 20 bases lay in between. This CDR3 contains 16 residues. CDR1 and CDR2 (germline): SGHAT, FQNNGV. The CDR3 DNA reads TGTGCCAGCAGCACCCAGGGTATGGGACCGGGCTACGAGCAGTACTTC. Its translation is CASSTQGMGPGYEQYF.

This clonotype was counted ten times or more. The rearrangement uses TRBV7-2 and TRBJ1-2; TRBD1 is a possible D gene (5 bases). Trimming took 5 bases from V and 0 from J, leaving 22 bases between them. The germline V gene has CDR1 SGHTA and CDR2 FQGNSA. This CDR3 spans 18 amino acids. In nucleotides, the CDR3 is TGTGCCAGCAGCCCCTCCCGTGGACACTTGCGTCCTAACTATGGCTACACCTTC. It translates to CASSPSRGHLRPNYGYTF.